Listed below are T cell receptor beta chains from one sample, sequenced in a study of cytomegalovirus exposure and HLA in healthy donors. Here immunoSEQ multiplex PCR was the method, and the copy in TCRdb shows in-frame clones only, minus some. Of about 160,000 clones in the sample, 82% were seen once. Sequencing input: PBMCs. The receptor set was obtained from a girl aged 10 to 17 in good health and CMV-seropositive. Each CDR3 is given with its conserved first and last residue. The D gene is left open where the match is weak. Where a row states a size, it is once, few, many or the class of an expanded clone; other rows omit it.

CDR3 | DNA | D | J | size | V
CASSFGTAAVAFF | TGTGCCAGCAGTTTTGGGACAGCAGCTGTAGCTTTCTTT | TRBD1 | TRBJ1-1 | - | TRBV6-6
CASSYLTTGPHSGNTIYF | TGTGCCAGCAGTTATTTGACGACAGGGCCTCACTCTGGAAACACCATATATTTT | TRBD1 | TRBJ1-3 | - | TRBV28
CASSQRTAGGYGYTF | TGCGCCAGCAGCCAAAGGACAGCCGGTGGGTATGGCTACACCTTC | - | TRBJ1-2 | - | TRBV4-1
CSVEGSLNSNEKLFF | TGCAGCGTTGAAGGTAGCCTTAACTCTAATGAAAAACTGTTTTTT | - | TRBJ1-4 | - | TRBV29-1
CASSYPGLADNEQFF | TGTGCCAGCAGCTATCCGGGACTAGCAGATAATGAGCAGTTCTTC | TRBD2 | TRBJ2-1 | once | TRBV7-3
CASSVTGELAKNIQYF | TGTGCCAGCAGTGTGACTGGAGAATTAGCCAAAAACATTCAGTACTTC | - | TRBJ2-4 | - | TRBV28
CASSFGVGGMGTEAFF | TGTGCCAGCAGTTTCGGGGTGGGGGGTATGGGCACTGAAGCTTTCTTT | - | TRBJ1-1 | once | TRBV28
CASSFVAGGEQFF | TGTGCCAGCAGCTTTGTAGCGGGAGGTGAGCAGTTCTTC | TRBD2 | TRBJ2-1 | - | TRBV11-3
CASSQGQGLYEQYF | TGCGCCAGCAGCCAAGGACAGGGGTTATACGAGCAGTACTTC | TRBD1 | TRBJ2-7 | - | TRBV4-1
CASSLGLAGITETQYF | TGTGCCAGCAGCTTAGGGCTAGCGGGAATAACGGAGACCCAGTACTTC | TRBD2 | TRBJ2-5 | - | TRBV7-9
CASSLYQGGYEQYF | TGTGCCAGCAGTTTATACCAGGGAGGTTACGAGCAGTACTTC | - | TRBJ2-7 | - | TRBV28
CASSLNHGQGHGYTF | TGTGCCAGCAGTTTAAATCACGGACAGGGGCATGGCTACACCTTC | TRBD1 | TRBJ1-2 | once | TRBV28
CASSEYEEETQYF | TGTGCCAGCAGTGAATATGAAGAGGAGACCCAGTACTTC | - | TRBJ2-5 | - | TRBV2
CASSSAGGPYEQFF | TGTGCCAGCAGTTCGGCGGGAGGGCCGTATGAGCAGTTCTTC | TRBD2 | TRBJ2-1 | - | TRBV27
CSVREGQGANYGYTF | TGCAGCGTGCGGGAGGGACAGGGGGCCAACTATGGCTACACCTTC | TRBD1 | TRBJ1-2 | - | TRBV29-1
CASSSGTSLYEQYF | TGTGCCAGCAGCTCCGGGACTAGCCTTTACGAGCAGTACTTC | TRBD2 | TRBJ2-7 | - | TRBV28
CASSLFGGSEQFF | TGTGCCAGCAGCTTATTTGGCGGGAGTGAGCAGTTCTTC | TRBD2 | TRBJ2-1 | once | TRBV7-8
CASSAGTGGYEKLFF | TGTGCCAGCAGTGCCGGGACAGGGGGGTATGAAAAACTGTTTTTT | TRBD1 | TRBJ1-4 | few | TRBV6-6
CASSRRADYEQYF | TGTGCCAGCAGCCGGCGGGCCGACTACGAGCAGTACTTC | - | TRBJ2-7 | - | TRBV21-1
CAISEPRASGNTIYF | TGTGCCATCAGTGAGCCACGAGCCTCGGGAAACACCATATATTTT | - | TRBJ1-3 | few | TRBV10-3
CASSIGGAPSGANVLTF | TGTGCCAGTAGTATAGGTGGGGCCCCATCTGGGGCCAACGTCCTGACTTTC | - | TRBJ2-6 | - | TRBV19
CARHDSLTGAFF | TGTGCCCGCCATGACTCATTAACGGGGGCTTTCTTT | - | TRBJ1-1 | - | TRBV30
CASSIRPGYSNQPQHF | TGTGCCAGTAGTATCCGGCCAGGATATAGCAATCAGCCCCAGCATTTT | - | TRBJ1-5 | - | TRBV19
CASSAAGTALRTEAFF | TGTGCCAGCAGTGCTGCCGGGACAGCCCTGAGAACTGAAGCTTTCTTT | TRBD1 | TRBJ1-1 | - | TRBV28
CASSPPDRLYGYTF | TGTGCCAGCAGCCCGCCCGACAGGCTGTATGGCTACACCTTC | - | TRBJ1-2 | - | TRBV7-9
CASSTGTNTEAFF | TGCGCCAGCAGTACCGGGACTAACACTGAAGCTTTCTTT | - | TRBJ1-1 | few | TRBV10-1
CASSSGGPGGNEQFF | TGTGCCAGCAGTTCGGGGGGGCCTGGTGGCAATGAGCAGTTCTTC | TRBD2 | TRBJ2-1 | many | TRBV25-1
CASTGTGGKGQYF | TGTGCCTCCACAGGGACAGGGGGTAAGGGGCAGTACTTC | TRBD1 | TRBJ2-7 | - | TRBV2
CASTGETQYF | TGTGCCAGCACAGGGGAGACCCAGTACTTC | - | TRBJ2-5 | - | TRBV28
CASSLDQAGIYGYTF | TGTGCCAGCAGCTTAGATCAGGCGGGGATTTATGGCTACACCTTC | - | TRBJ1-2 | - | TRBV11-2
CAIRKIPGQGYEQYF | TGTGCCATCAGGAAGATACCGGGACAGGGATACGAGCAGTACTTC | TRBD1 | TRBJ2-7 | - | TRBV10-3
CASSLARTSGLPYEQYF | TGCGCCAGCAGCTTGGCCAGGACTAGCGGGCTCCCCTACGAGCAGTACTTC | TRBD2 | TRBJ2-7 | - | TRBV5-1